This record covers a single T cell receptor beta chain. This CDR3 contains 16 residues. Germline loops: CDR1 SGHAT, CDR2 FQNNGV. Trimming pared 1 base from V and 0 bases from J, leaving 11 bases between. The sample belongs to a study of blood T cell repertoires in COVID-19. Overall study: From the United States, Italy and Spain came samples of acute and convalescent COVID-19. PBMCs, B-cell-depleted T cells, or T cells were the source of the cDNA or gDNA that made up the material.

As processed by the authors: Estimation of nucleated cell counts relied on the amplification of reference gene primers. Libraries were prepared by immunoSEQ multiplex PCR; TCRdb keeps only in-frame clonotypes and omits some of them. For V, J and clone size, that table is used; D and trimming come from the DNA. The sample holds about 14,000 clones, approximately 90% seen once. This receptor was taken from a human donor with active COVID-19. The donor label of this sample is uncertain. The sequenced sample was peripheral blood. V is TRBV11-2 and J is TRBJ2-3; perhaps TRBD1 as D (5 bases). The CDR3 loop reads CASSLVLGASTDTQYF. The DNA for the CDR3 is TGTGCCAGCAGCTTAGTACTTGGGGCTAGCACAGATACGCAGTATTTT.